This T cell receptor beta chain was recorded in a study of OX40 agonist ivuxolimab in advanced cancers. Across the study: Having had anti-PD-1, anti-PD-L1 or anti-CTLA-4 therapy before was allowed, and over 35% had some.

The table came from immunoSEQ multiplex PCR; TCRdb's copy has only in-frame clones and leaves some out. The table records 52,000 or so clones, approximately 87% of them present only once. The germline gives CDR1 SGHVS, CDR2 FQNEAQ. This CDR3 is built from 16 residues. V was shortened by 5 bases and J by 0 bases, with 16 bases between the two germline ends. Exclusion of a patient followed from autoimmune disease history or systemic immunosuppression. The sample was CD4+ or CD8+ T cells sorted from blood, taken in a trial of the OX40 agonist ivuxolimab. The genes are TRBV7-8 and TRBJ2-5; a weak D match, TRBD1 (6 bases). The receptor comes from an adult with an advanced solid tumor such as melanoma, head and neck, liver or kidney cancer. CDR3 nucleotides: TGTGCCAGCAGCCCGGGTGGACAGATGTACCAAGAGACCCAGTACTTC. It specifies CASSPGGQMYQETQYF. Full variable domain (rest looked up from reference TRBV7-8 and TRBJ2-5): GAGVSQSPRYKVAKRGQDVALRCDPISGHVSLFWYQQALGQGPEFLTYFQNEAQLDKSGLPSDRFFAERPEGSVSTLKIQRTQQEDSAVYLCASSPGGQMYQETQYFGPGTRLLVL.